Below, 27 T cell receptor beta chains from the same sample are listed, as sequenced in a study of CD8 T cells in Susac syndrome. Random hexamers served to reverse transcribe roughly 0.45 to 1 ug RNA. TCRdb independently ran MiXCR on the immunoSEQ multiplex PCR reads; one entry per CDR3 protein. This sample yields under 200,000 distinct CDR3 sequences, of which 95% are seen a single time; around 0.092% belongs to the top ten. Input material: CD4+ T cells from PBMCs. All receptors come from a human donor with Susac syndrome.

The rearrangement uses TRBV29-1 and TRBJ1-5; 8 nucleotides align to TRBD1. The germline gives CDR1 SQVTM, CDR2 ANQGSEA. Losses at the gene ends were 4 bases for V and 8 bases for J; bases not matched to a gene: 10. The CDR3 length is 14 residues. DNA of the CDR3: TGCAGCGTTGGCGAGGCAGGGGGCGTGGAGCCCCAGCATTTT. It is translated as CSVGEAGGVEPQHF.

The rearrangement links TRBV5-6 to TRBJ2-1; 11 bases are shared with TRBD2. The CDR3 is made up of 16 amino acids. J was trimmed by 6 bases and V by 4 bases; bases with no gene match: 9. CDR1 SGHDT and CDR2 YYEEEE come from the germline V gene. CDR3 sequence reads: CASSVSGGATRNEQFF. The CDR3 DNA follows: TGTGCCAGCAGCGTTAGCGGGGGGGCTACTCGCAATGAGCAGTTCTTC.

The V call is TRBV7-3, the J call TRBJ2-3, with D possibly being TRBD1 or TRBD2 (6 bases each). CDR1 and CDR2 (germline): SGHTA, FQGTGA. Trimming shortened V by 5 bases and J by 3 bases, and 12 bases separated the two germline ends. The length of the CDR3 is 14 residues. CDR3 coding DNA: TGTGCCAGCAGCCCCACAGGGAGGACAGATACGCAGTATTTT. It is translated as CASSPTGRTDTQYF.

This clonotype was counted a single time. The genes are TRBV7-2 and TRBJ2-1; a possible D gene is TRBD1 (6 bases). The CDR3 length is 18 residues. Trimming stripped 4 bases from V and 0 bases from J, with 19 bases between. Germline loops: CDR1 SGHTA, CDR2 FQGNSA. The CDR3 bases are TGTGCCAGCAGCTCTAGCTCGGGACATGTAAGCTCCTACAATGAGCAGTTCTTC. Protein product: CASSSSSGHVSSYNEQFF. The full variable domain, its missing parts supplied by reference TRBV7-2 and TRBJ2-1, is GAGVSQSPSNKVTEKGKDVELRCDPISGHTALYWYRQSLGQGLEFLIYFQGNSAPDKSGLPSDRFSAERTGGSVSTLTIQRTQQEDSAVYLCASSSSSGHVSSYNEQFFGPGTRLTVL.

This clonotype was detected only once. The V call is TRBV2, the J call TRBJ1-2; 8 bases agree with TRBD1. The CDR3 has 14 amino acids. CDR1 is SNHLY and CDR2 is FYNNEI in the germline V gene. J was trimmed by 4 bases and V by 6 bases; bases with no gene match: 7. Here the CDR3 reads CASRPGGGSYGYTF. Written as DNA, the CDR3 is TGTGCCAGCAGGCCAGGGGGCGGTTCCTATGGCTACACCTTC.

The chain recombines TRBV20-1 with TRBJ2-3; 9 bases fit TRBD2. The V segment lost 3 bases and the J segment 5 bases; nucleotides outside the gene matches: 12. CDR1 and CDR2 (germline): DFQATT, SNEGSKA (reference sequence). The CDR3 runs to 16 residues. For the CDR3, the DNA is TGCAGTGCTAGCGTCATCCTAGCGGGGAGGCTAGATACGCAGTATTTT. It specifies CSASVILAGRLDTQYF.

This chain links TRBV5-1 with TRBJ2-3; D remains unclear. Germline CDR1 reads SGHRS; CDR2 reads YFSETQ. The CDR3 sequence is 13 residues long. V lost 4 bases and J lost 6, with 12 bases in between. The CDR3 here is CASSLGDRDTQYF. The CDR3 DNA reads TGCGCCAGCAGCCTTGGGGATCGCGATACGCAGTATTTT. Full variable domain (missing parts from reference TRBV5-1 and TRBJ2-3): KAGVTQTPRYLIKTRGQQVTLSCSPISGHRSVSWYQQTPGQGLQFLFEYFSETQRNKGNFPGRFSGRQFSNSRSEMNVSTLELGDSALYLCASSLGDRDTQYFGPGTRLTVL.

The chain recombines TRBV4-2 with TRBJ1-5; maybe TRBD1 (5 bases). Germline V gene data show CDR1 as LGHNA and CDR2 as YNFKEQ. The CDR3 contains 18 residues. Trimming pared 0 bases from V and 1 base from J, leaving 16 bases between. The CDR3 coding sequence is TGTGCCAGCAGCCAAGAACAGCAAAGGGGCACGAGCAATCAGCCCCAGCATTTT. Residues: CASSQEQQRGTSNQPQHF.

The V gene is TRBV30, the J gene TRBJ2-7; maybe TRBD1 (8 bases). V dropped 0 bases and J dropped 0 bases, with 12 bases sitting between them. The CDR3 is 15 residues long. Germline V CDR1 and CDR2: GTSNPN, SVGIG (reference sequence). This chain's CDR3 is CAWSVQGGASYEQYF. CDR3 coding DNA: TGTGCCTGGAGTGTACAGGGGGGGGCCTCCTACGAGCAGTACTTC.

V and J are TRBV12-3 or TRBV12-4 and TRBJ1-2, with D unresolved. This CDR3 is built from 14 residues. Trimming pared 1 base from V and 3 bases from J, leaving 9 bases between. CDR3 sequence: CASSLDTSHYGYTF. DNA for the CDR3: TGTGCCAGCAGTTTAGATACATCTCACTATGGCTACACCTTC.

The gene calls are TRBV20-1 and TRBJ2-1, with 11 positions matching TRBD2. This CDR3 comprises 13 residues. From germline, CDR1 is DFQATT and CDR2 SNEGSKA (reference sequence). V was pared by 3 bases and J by 10 bases, with 5 bases of the junction left unmatched. The CDR3 nucleotides read TGCAGTGCTAGTTTAGCGGGGGGGCAGGAGCAGTTCTTC. Translated: CSASLAGGQEQFF.

This chain uses TRBV9 with TRBJ1-1; D call uncertain. CDR1 SGDLS and CDR2 YYNGEE come from the germline V gene. Deletions cut 4 bases from V and 3 bases from J, with 13 bases between. This CDR3 is 14 amino acids long. The CDR3 sequence is CASSTKWGDTEAFF. The CDR3 DNA follows: TGTGCCAGCAGCACCAAGTGGGGTGACACTGAAGCTTTCTTT. Supplemented by reference TRBV9 and TRBJ1-1, the full variable domain reads DSGVTQTPKHLITATGQRVTLRCSPRSGDLSVYWYQQSLDQGLQFLIQYYNGEERAKGNILERFSAQQFPDLHSELNLSSLELGDSALYFCASSTKWGDTEAFFGQGTRLTVV.

The V and J genes are TRBV9 and TRBJ2-7; possibly TRBD2 for D (5 bases). This CDR3 is 13 amino acids long. The ends were cut back, 4 bases at V and 7 bases at J, with 15 bases in the middle. Germline loops: CDR1 SGDLS, CDR2 YYNGEE. The CDR3 protein is CASSPRQTREQYF. CDR3 DNA sequence: TGTGCCAGCAGCCCGAGACAAACTAGAGAGCAGTACTTC.

The chain couples TRBV27 to TRBJ1-1; no reliable D call. Trimming pared 6 bases from V and 1 base from J, leaving 12 bases between. Germline CDR1 and CDR2: MNHEY and SMNVEV (reference sequence). The CDR3 has 14 amino acids. CDR3 DNA sequence: TGTGCCAGCAGACTGAAGCGGGGGAACACTGAAGCTTTCTTT. This codes for CASRLKRGNTEAFF.

This chain connects TRBV20-1 to TRBJ2-7, with a possible D match to TRBD2 (5 bases). Germline assignment: CDR1 DFQATT and CDR2 SNEGSKA (reference sequence). The CDR3 consists of 14 residues. Trimming shortened V by 3 bases and J by 3 bases, and 15 bases separated the two germline ends. The CDR3 is CSASREGVVYEQYF. The CDR3 DNA reads TGCAGTGCTAGCCGGGAAGGAGTGGTCTACGAGCAGTACTTC.

The rearrangement joins TRBV5-8 to TRBJ2-3; D not certain. Germline CDR1 is SGHTS and CDR2 is YDEGEE. The CDR3 is made up of 13 amino acids. Trimming stripped 4 bases from V and 6 bases from J, with 12 bases between. DNA for the CDR3: TGTGCCAGCAGCCTGACCAGCTATGATACGCAGTATTTT. It specifies CASSLTSYDTQYF.

The rearrangement joins TRBV6-2 or TRBV6-3 to TRBJ2-7, with a possible D match to TRBD2 (6 bases). The CDR3 consists of 13 residues. The germline V gene has CDR1 MNHEY and CDR2 SVGEGT. V was cut by 10 bases and J by 2 bases, with 15 bases left in between. The DNA of the CDR3 is TGTGCCATCCGGGACTTTCACACCTACGAGCAGTACTTC. Protein product: CAIRDFHTYEQYF.

This chain uses TRBV5-1 with TRBJ2-5, with 7 bases aligning to TRBD2. The CDR3 totals 16 residues. The trim removed 3 bases at V and 4 bases at J, leaving 12 bases unmatched. Germline V gives CDR1 SGHRS, CDR2 YFSETQ. The CDR3 sequence: CASSSRQRGDGETQYF. The CDR3, as DNA: TGCGCCAGCAGCTCTCGGCAGCGGGGTGACGGAGAGACCCAGTACTTC.

In its sample, this clonotype was seen once. V usage is TRBV27 and J usage is TRBJ1-1; possible D gene TRBD1, 5 bases. V lost 6 bases to trimming and J lost 5 bases, with 22 bases between them. The CDR3 contains 16 residues. The germline V gene has CDR1 MNHEY and CDR2 SMNVEV (reference sequence). The CDR3 spells CASSHPPGRQSTEAFF. CDR3 bases: TGTGCCAGCAGCCATCCTCCGGGACGCCAATCGACTGAAGCTTTCTTT.

The genes are TRBV27 and TRBJ2-2, with D unresolved. The CDR3 is 12 amino acids. The V end lost 2 bases, the J end lost 7 bases, and 5 bases lay between the germline ends. Germline assignment: CDR1 MNHEY and CDR2 SMNVEV (reference sequence). CDR3 nucleotides: TGTGCCAGCAGTTTAAGAGTCGGGGAGCTGTTTTTT. Protein: CASSLRVGELFF.

This clonotype was detected once. The V gene is TRBV4-3, the J gene TRBJ2-7; 7 nucleotides agree with TRBD2. The CDR3 is made up of 15 amino acids. V lost 1 base and J lost 3; bases outside the gene matches: 6. Germline V gene sequence: CDR1 LGHNA, CDR2 YSLEER. As DNA, the CDR3 is TGCGCCAGCAGCCAAGGTCCAGGGAGGGGCTACGAGCAGTACTTC. This encodes CASSQGPGRGYEQYF.

The chain couples TRBV15 to TRBJ2-1; 9 bases agree with TRBD1. The CDR3 spans 13 residues. The V segment lost 8 bases and the J segment 7 bases; nucleotides outside the gene matches: 6. Germline values: CDR1 LNHNV, CDR2 YYDKDF (reference sequence). The CDR3, as DNA: TGTGCCACCCGGGACAGGGCCTCGAATGAGCAGTTCTTC. This gives the protein CATRDRASNEQFF.

CDR3 nucleotide sequence: TGTGCCAGCAGCCTCGTCCGACAAGCGGGGTACACAGATACGCAGTATTTT. Protein product: CASSLVRQAGYTDTQYF. The V gene is TRBV4-2, the J gene TRBJ2-3, with TRBD2 matching over 7 bases. The length of the CDR3 is 17 residues. The trim removed 4 bases at V and 2 bases at J, leaving 12 bases unmatched. Germline assignment: CDR1 LGHNA and CDR2 YNFKEQ.

The chain recombines TRBV6-5 with TRBJ1-2, with a tentative D call TRBD1 (5 bases). CDR1 is MNHEY and CDR2 is SVGAGI in the germline V gene. CDR3 length: 12 residues. Trimming cost V 2 bases and J 7 bases, with 8 bases left between them. CDR3 sequence: CASSYGGTGYTF. The CDR3 DNA reads TGTGCCAGCAGTTACGGGGGGACTGGCTACACCTTC.

In its sample, this clonotype was seen a few times. In DNA form, the CDR3 reads TGTGCCAGCAGCCAAAGGACCGGGCCCTACGAGCAGTACTTC. This translates into CASSQRTGPYEQYF. The V gene is TRBV3-1, the J gene TRBJ2-7, with D unclear. There are 14 residues in the CDR3. V shed 2 bases and J shed 2 bases, with 10 bases lying between them. Germline CDR1 reads LGHDT; CDR2 reads YNNKEL (reference sequence).

The chain links TRBV12-3 or TRBV12-4 to TRBJ2-1; 7 bases map to TRBD2. The CDR3 length is 15 residues. The V gene end was trimmed by 3 bases and the J gene end by 6 bases; junction bases not matched to a gene: 8. The CDR3 sequence: CASSFRGEPGNEQFF. CDR3 bases: TGTGCCAGCAGTTTTCGGGGGGAGCCCGGCAATGAGCAGTTCTTC.

The V gene is TRBV5-6, the J gene TRBJ2-7; the D gene is possibly TRBD1 (5 bases). CDR3 length equals 13 residues. CDR1 is SGHDT, CDR2 YYEEEE, per germline. Trimming took 3 bases from V and 2 from J, leaving 9 bases between them. In nucleotides, the CDR3 is TGTGCCAGCAGCTACCCAGGGACCTACGAGCAGTACTTC. This codes for CASSYPGTYEQYF.